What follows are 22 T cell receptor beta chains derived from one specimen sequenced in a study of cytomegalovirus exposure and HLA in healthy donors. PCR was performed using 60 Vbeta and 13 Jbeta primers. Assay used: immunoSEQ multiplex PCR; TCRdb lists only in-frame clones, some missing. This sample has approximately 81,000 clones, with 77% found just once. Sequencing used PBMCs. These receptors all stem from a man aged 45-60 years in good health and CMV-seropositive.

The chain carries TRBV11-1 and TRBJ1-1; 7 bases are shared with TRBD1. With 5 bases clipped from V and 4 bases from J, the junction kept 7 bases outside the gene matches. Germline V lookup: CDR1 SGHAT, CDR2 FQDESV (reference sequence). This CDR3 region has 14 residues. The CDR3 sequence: CASSQEQGSTEAFF. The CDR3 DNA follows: TGTGCCAGCAGCCAAGAACAGGGGAGCACTGAAGCTTTCTTT.

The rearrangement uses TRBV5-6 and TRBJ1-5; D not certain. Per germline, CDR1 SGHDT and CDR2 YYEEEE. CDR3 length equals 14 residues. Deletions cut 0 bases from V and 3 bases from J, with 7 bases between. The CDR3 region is CASSLGGFNQPQHF. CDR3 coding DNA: TGTGCCAGCAGCTTGGGAGGGTTCAATCAGCCCCAGCATTTT.

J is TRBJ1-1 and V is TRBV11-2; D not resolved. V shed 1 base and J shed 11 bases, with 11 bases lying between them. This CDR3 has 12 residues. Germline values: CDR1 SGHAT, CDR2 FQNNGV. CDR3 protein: CASSLVSGWAFF. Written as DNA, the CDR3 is TGTGCCAGCAGCTTAGTTAGTGGTTGGGCTTTCTTT.

CDR3 protein: CAWSHRGTNYGYTF. CDR3 nucleotides: TGTGCCTGGAGCCACAGGGGAACTAACTATGGCTACACCTTC. This rearrangement joins TRBV30 to TRBJ1-2; TRBD1 matches at 7 bases. CDR3 length equals 14 residues. J lost 0 bases, V lost 3 bases, and 4 bases had no gene match. Germline assignment: CDR1 GTSNPN and CDR2 SVGIG (reference sequence).

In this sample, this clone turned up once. In DNA form, the CDR3 reads TGTGCCCGACTCTTCAGTAAGCTTAACTATGGCTACACCTTC. Translated: CARLFSKLNYGYTF. The V and J genes are TRBV7-9 and TRBJ1-2, with D uncertain. Trimming cost V 11 bases and J 1 base, with 17 bases left between them. Germline V gene data show CDR1 as SEHNR and CDR2 as FQNEAQ (reference sequence). The CDR3 is 14 residues long.

CDR3 sequence: CASSLVSGEQYF. The DNA for the CDR3 is TGCGCCAGCAGCTTAGTATCCGGCGAGCAGTACTTC. The chain links TRBV5-1 to TRBJ2-7; D is ambiguous. CDR1 is SGHRS and CDR2 is YFSETQ in the germline V gene. Trimming removed 2 bases from V and 6 bases from J, with 9 bases in between. CDR3 length: 12 amino acids.

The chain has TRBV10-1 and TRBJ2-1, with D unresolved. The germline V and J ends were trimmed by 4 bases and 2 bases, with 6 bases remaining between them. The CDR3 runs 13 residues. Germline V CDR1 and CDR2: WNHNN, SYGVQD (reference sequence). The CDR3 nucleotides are TGCGCCAGCAGTGGACGGGCCTACAATGAGCAGTTCTTC. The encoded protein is CASSGRAYNEQFF.

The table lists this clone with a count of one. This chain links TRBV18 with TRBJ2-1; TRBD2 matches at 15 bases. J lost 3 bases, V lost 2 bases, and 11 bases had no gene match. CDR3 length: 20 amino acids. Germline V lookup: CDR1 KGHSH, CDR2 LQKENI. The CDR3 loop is CASSPDPGTSGRSFYNEQFF. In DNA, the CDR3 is TGTGCCAGCTCACCAGACCCGGGGACTAGCGGGAGGTCTTTCTACAATGAGCAGTTCTTC.

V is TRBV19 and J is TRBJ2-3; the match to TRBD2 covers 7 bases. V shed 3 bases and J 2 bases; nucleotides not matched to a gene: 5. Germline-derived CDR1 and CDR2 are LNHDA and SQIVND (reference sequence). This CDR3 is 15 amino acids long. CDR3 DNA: TGTGCCAGTAGTATCAGTGCGGGAGTCACAGATACGCAGTATTTT. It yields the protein CASSISAGVTDTQYF.

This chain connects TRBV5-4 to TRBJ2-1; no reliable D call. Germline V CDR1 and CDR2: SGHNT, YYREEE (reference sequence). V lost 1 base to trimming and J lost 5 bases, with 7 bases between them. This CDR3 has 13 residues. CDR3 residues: CASSLFSNNEQFF. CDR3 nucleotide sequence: TGTGCCAGCAGCTTGTTCAGTAACAATGAGCAGTTCTTC.

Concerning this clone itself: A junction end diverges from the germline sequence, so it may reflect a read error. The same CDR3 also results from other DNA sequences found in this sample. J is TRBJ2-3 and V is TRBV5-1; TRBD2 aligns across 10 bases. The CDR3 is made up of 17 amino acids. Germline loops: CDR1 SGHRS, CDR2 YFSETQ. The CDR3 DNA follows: TGTGCCAGCAGCTTAGAGACTAGCGGGTGGAGAGGAGATACGCAGTATTTT. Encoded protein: CASSLETSGWRGDTQYF.

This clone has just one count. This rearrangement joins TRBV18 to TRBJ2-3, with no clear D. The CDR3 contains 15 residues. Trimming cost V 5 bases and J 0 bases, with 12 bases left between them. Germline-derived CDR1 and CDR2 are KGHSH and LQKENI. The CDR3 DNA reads TGTGCCAGCTCAAGAGCTGTGTCTAGCACAGATACGCAGTATTTT. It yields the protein CASSRAVSSTDTQYF.

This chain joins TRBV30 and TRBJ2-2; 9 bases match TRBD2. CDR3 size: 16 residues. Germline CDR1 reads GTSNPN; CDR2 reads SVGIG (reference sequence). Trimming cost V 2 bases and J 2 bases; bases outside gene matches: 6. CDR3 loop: CAWSIGLASNTGELFF. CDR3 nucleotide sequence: TGTGCCTGGAGTATCGGACTAGCGAGTAACACCGGGGAGCTGTTTTTT.

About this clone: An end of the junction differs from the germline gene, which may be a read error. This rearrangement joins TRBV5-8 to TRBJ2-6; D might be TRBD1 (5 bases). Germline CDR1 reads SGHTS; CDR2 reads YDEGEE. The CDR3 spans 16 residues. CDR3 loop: CASSLASGSGANGLTF. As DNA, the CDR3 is TGTGCCAGCAGCTTGGCTTCCGGCTCTGGGGCCAACGGCCTGACTTTC.

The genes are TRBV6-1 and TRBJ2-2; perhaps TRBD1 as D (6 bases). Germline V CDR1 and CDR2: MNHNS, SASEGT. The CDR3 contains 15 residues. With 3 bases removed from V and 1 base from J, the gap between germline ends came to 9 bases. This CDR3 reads CASSEMTGNTGELFF. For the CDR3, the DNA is TGTGCCAGCAGTGAGATGACAGGGAACACCGGGGAGCTGTTTTTT.

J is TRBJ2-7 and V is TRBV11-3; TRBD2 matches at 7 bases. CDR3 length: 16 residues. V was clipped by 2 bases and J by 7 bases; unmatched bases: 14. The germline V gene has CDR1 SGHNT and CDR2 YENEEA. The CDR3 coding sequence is TGTGCCAGCAGCTTACGGATGGGGGGAGGGCCAGAGGAGCAGTACTTC. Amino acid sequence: CASSLRMGGGPEEQYF.

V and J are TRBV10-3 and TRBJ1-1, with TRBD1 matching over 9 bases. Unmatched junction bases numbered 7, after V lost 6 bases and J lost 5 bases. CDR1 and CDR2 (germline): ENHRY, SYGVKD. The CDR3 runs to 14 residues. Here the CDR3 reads CAISRDRDWTEAFF. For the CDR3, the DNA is TGTGCCATCAGCCGGGACAGGGATTGGACTGAAGCTTTCTTT.

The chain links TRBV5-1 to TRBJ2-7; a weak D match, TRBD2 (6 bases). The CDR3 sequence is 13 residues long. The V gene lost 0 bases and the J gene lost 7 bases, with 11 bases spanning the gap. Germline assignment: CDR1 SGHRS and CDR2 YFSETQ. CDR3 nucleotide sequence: TGCGCCAGCAGCTTGGCCGCAGGGAGGGAGCAGTACTTC. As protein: CASSLAAGREQYF. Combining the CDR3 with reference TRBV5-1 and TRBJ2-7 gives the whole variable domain KAGVTQTPRYLIKTRGQQVTLSCSPISGHRSVSWYQQTPGQGLQFLFEYFSETQRNKGNFPGRFSGRQFSNSRSEMNVSTLELGDSALYLCASSLAAGREQYFGPGTRLTVT.

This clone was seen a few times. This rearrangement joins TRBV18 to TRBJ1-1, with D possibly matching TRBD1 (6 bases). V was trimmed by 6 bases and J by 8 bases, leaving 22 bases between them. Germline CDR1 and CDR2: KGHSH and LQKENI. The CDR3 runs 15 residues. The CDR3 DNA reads TGTGCCAGCTCCCTACAGGGACACATCTCGGCCGAAGCTTTCTTT. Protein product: CASSLQGHISAEAFF.

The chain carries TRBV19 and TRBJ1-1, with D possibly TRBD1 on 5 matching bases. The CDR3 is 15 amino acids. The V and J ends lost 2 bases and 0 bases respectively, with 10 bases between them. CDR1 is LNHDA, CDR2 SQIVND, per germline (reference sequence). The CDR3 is CASSIFDSLNTEAFF. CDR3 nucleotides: TGTGCCAGTAGTATATTTGACAGTCTGAACACTGAAGCTTTCTTT.

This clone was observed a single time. The DNA for the CDR3 is TGTGCCAGCAGCTCCTGGACAGGGGGCATTACCACAGATACGCAGTATTTT. Translated, it gives CASSSWTGGITTDTQYF. This chain joins TRBV7-9 and TRBJ2-3, with 11 bases lining up with TRBD1. The germline CDR1 and CDR2 sequences are SEHNR and FQNEAQ (reference sequence). The CDR3 has 17 residues. V shed 4 bases and J 2 bases; nucleotides not matched to a gene: 8.

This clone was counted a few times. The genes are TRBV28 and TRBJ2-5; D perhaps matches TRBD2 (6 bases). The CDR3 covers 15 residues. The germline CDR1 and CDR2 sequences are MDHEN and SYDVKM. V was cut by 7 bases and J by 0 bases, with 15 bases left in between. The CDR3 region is CASKGGAMYQETQYF. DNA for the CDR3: TGTGCCAGCAAGGGCGGGGCAATGTACCAAGAGACCCAGTACTTC.